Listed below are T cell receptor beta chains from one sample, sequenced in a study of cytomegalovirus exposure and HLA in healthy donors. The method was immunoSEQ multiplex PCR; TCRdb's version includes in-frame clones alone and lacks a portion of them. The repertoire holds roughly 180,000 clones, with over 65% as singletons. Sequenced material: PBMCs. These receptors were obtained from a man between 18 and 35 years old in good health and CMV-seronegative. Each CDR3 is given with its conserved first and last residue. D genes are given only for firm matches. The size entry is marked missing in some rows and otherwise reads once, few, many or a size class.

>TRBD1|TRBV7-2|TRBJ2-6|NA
TGTGCCAGCAGCCGACAGGGGATTTATTCTGGGGCCAACGTCCTGACTTTC
CASSRQGIYSGANVLTF
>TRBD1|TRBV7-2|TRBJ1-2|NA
TGTGCCAGCGCCCAAGGGGGCGGTTATGGCTACACCTTC
CASAQGGGYGYTF
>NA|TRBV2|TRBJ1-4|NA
TGTGCCAGCAGTGTAAACAGGGCTGCTAATGAAAAACTGTTTTTT
CASSVNRAANEKLFF
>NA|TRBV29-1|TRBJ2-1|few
TGCAGCGTTGCAACCGTCCAGGGCAATGAGCAGTTCTTC
CSVATVQGNEQFF
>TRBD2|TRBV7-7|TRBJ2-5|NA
TGTGCTAGCAGCCCACTCGGACTAGCGGAGACCCAGTACTTC
CASSPLGLAETQYF
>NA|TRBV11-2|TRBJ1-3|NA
TGTGCCACTGGAGGACGGACCGGCTCTGGAAACACCATATATTTT
CATGGRTGSGNTIYF
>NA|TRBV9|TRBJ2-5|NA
TGTGCCAGCAGCGTCGGGTCCGGGATTCGGATACAAGAGACCCAGTACTTC
CASSVGSGIRIQETQYF
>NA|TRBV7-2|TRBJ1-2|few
TGTGCCAGCAGCTTATACGCAGCAGCGAACTATGGCTACACCTTC
CASSLYAAANYGYTF
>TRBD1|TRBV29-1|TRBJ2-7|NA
TGCAGCGTTAGGCCGGGACAGGGGGCCTACGAGCAGTACTTC
CSVRPGQGAYEQYF
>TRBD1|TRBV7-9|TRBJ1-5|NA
TGTGCCAGCAGGCGGACAGGGACGCATCAGCCCCAGCATTTT
CASRRTGTHQPQHF
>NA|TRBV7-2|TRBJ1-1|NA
TGTGCCAGCAGCTTAGCCCCGGGGACTGAAGCTTTCTTT
CASSLAPGTEAFF
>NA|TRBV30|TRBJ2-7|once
TGTGCCTGGAATAGCAGGGCAGGGATCGAGCAGTACTTC
CAWNSRAGIEQYF
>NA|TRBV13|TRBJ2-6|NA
TGTGCCAGCAGCTACAGGGAAACTGGGGCCAACGTCCTGACTTTC
CASSYRETGANVLTF
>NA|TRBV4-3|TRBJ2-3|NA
TGCGCCAGCAGCCGTAGAATACTAGCTTCAGATACGCAGTATTTT
CASSRRILASDTQYF
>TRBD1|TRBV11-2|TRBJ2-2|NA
TGTGCCAGCAGCCCATATACGGACAGGTGGAGCACCGGGGAGCTGTTTTTT
CASSPYTDRWSTGELFF
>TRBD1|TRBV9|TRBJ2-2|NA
TGTGCCAGCAGCGTAGAAGGACAGGGGACCGGGGAGCTGTTTTTT
CASSVEGQGTGELFF
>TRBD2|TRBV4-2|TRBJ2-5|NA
TGTGCCAGCAGCCAAGATAAGGCGGGGGCCCAGTACTTC
CASSQDKAGAQYF
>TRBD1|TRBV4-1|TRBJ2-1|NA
TGCGCCAGCAGCCATTCCGCCATCAGGGGGCTTAAGGCCGCTGAGCAGTTCTTC
CASSHSAIRGLKAAEQFF
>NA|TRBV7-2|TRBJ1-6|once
TGTGCCAGCAGCCAAAGGCGGAGCTCCTATAATTCACCCCTCCACTTT
CASSQRRSSYNSPLHF
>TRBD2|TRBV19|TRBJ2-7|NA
TGTGCCAGTCAGGTAGCGGGCTCCTACGAGCAGTACTTC
CASQVAGSYEQYF
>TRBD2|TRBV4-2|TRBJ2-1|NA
TGTGCCAGCAGCCAAGATCGGGCGGGAGCTGGCTACAATGAGCAGTTCTTC
CASSQDRAGAGYNEQFF
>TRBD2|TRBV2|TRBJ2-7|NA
TGTGCCGGAGCGGGAAAAACCTACGAGCAGTACTTC
CAGAGKTYEQYF
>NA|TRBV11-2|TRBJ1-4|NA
TGTGCCAGCAGCTTAGAGCCCGGGAGAGGGGGGGCGCGGAAGGAAAAACTGTTTTTT
CASSLEPGRGGARKEKLFF
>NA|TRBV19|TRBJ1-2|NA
TGTGCCAGTACCGACGCCGGGGGGAACTATGGCTACACCTTC
CASTDAGGNYGYTF
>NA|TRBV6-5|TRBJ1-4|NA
TGTGCCAGCAGTTACTCGATCGGTGAGATTAATGAAAAACTGTTTTTT
CASSYSIGEINEKLFF
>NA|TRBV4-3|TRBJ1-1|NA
TGCGCCAGCAGCCAAGAACCGCACGGGTTGGGGGGAACTGAAGCTTTCTTT
CASSQEPHGLGGTEAFF
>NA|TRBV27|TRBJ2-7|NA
TGTGCCAGCAGTTTTCGGTTCAGGGCCAACTACGAGCAGTACTTC
CASSFRFRANYEQYF
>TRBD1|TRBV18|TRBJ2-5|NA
TGTGCCAGCTCACCAGCAGGGGGACAAGAGACCCAGTACTTC
CASSPAGGQETQYF
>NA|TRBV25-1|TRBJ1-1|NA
TGTGCCAGCAGTGAATGGGAGAGAGCTTTCTTT
CASSEWERAFF
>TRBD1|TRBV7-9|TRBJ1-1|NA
TGTGCCAGCAGCTTAGTACACGGGACAGGGGCTGAAGCTTTCTTT
CASSLVHGTGAEAFF
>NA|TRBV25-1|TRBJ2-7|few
TGTGCCAGCAGTGACCCACCAGGGGAGCAGTACTTC
CASSDPPGEQYF
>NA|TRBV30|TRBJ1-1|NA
TGTGCCTGGCAATCCGGGACTAGAAGGACTGAAGCTTTCTTT
CAWQSGTRRTEAFF
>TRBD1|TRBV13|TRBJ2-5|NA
TGTGCCAGCACCTTAAGACAGGGGGCTCTTTGGGAGACCCAGTACTTC
CASTLRQGALWETQYF
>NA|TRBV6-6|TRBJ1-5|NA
TGTGCCAGCAGTGGGGCCGAGGTTCAGCCCCAGCATTTT
CASSGAEVQPQHF
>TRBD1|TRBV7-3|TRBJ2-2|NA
TGTGCCAGCAGCTTGAGGTCCGGGACAGGGGCGACCGGGGAGCTGTTTTTT
CASSLRSGTGATGELFF
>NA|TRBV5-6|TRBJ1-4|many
TGTGCCAGCAGGCAACAGGGTTTCGCCCATTCGGAGAAACTGTTTTTT
CASRQQGFAHSEKLFF